This T cell receptor beta chain was captured in a study of yellow fever vaccine responses in identical twins. Study outcomes and limitations: Twins' T cell vaccine responses reportedly looked partly convergent, partly personalized.

Each CDR3 protein gets one entry after TCRdb re-called the RT-PCR reads with MiXCR. This sample has roughly 260 distinct CDR3 sequences, with about 70% found just once. On this clonotype: Antigen unknown.

Sample: T cells from blood (PBMCs), unsorted or a sorted subset (not recorded which), taken before or after yellow fever vaccination (not recorded which). This clonotype was obtained from a woman aged 18-30 years who received the yellow fever vaccine.

Here the CDR3 DNA reads TGTGCCAGCAGTTACGTCAGGGTCGGTAACTATGGCTACACCTTC. Amino acid sequence: CASSYVRVGNYGYTF. The rearrangement joins TRBV6-2 or TRBV6-3 to TRBJ1-2; the D gene is possibly TRBD1 (5 bases). The CDR3 has 15 residues. V was cut by 2 bases and J by 1 base, with 11 bases left in between. Germline CDR1 reads MNHEY; CDR2 reads SVGEGT.